Sequencing of this T cell receptor (beta chain) was carried out in a study of T cells in localized non-small cell lung cancer. Study findings and constraints: In adjacent lung appeared a median around 59 of the top 100 tumor clones. There was an association of higher blood T cell density with longer overall survival.

As to this clone: Its matching antigen is unknown.

The table came from immunoSEQ multiplex PCR; TCRdb's copy has only in-frame clones and leaves some out. The sample lists tens of thousands of clones, 80% occurring once. The clonotype was recovered from a female donor at least 60 years old with stage I lung adenocarcinoma. The sample here was peripheral blood, taken before any cancer treatment.

The CDR3 region is CASSLGRTGGLNYGYTF. CDR3 in DNA: TGTGCCAGCAGCTTAGGACGGACAGGGGGCTTGAACTATGGCTACACCTTC. The J gene is TRBJ1-2, the V gene TRBV7-9; 11 bases line up with TRBD1. V dropped 1 base and J dropped 2; count of bases not matched to a gene: 6. Germline assignment: CDR1 SEHNR and CDR2 FQNEAQ (reference sequence). This CDR3 region has 17 residues.